This T cell receptor beta chain was recovered during a study of shared clonotypes between healthy human individuals. Samples underwent the assay at deep level. Profiling relied on immunoSEQ multiplex PCR, and the TCRdb table lists in-frame clones only, not all of them. Of 600,000 to 750,000 clones in the sample, about 90% were seen once. Germline loops: CDR1 SGHDN, CDR2 FVKESK. V lost 1 base and J 7 bases, leaving 8 bases between the germline ends. This CDR3 is 12 amino acids long. The rearrangement links TRBV14 to TRBJ2-7, with D perhaps matching TRBD1 (6 bases). The sequencing sample was made of memory CD8+ T cells from PBMCs. Subset reported: CD45RO+ cells pooled with CCR7-negative TemRA cells. The clonotype was recovered from a man aged 18 to 30 in good health. Some clones in this sample may be carry-over from other donors' samples. CDR3 protein: CASSQVQGEQYF. In DNA form, the CDR3 reads TGTGCCAGCAGCCAAGTTCAGGGGGAGCAGTACTTC. The full variable domain, in which reference TRBV14 and TRBJ2-7 provide the parts outside the CDR3, is EAGVTQFPSHSVIEKGQTVTLRCDPISGHDNLYWYRRVMGKEIKFLLHFVKESKQDESGMPNNRFLAERTGGTYSTLKVQPAELEDSGVYFCASSQVQGEQYFGPGTRLTVT.